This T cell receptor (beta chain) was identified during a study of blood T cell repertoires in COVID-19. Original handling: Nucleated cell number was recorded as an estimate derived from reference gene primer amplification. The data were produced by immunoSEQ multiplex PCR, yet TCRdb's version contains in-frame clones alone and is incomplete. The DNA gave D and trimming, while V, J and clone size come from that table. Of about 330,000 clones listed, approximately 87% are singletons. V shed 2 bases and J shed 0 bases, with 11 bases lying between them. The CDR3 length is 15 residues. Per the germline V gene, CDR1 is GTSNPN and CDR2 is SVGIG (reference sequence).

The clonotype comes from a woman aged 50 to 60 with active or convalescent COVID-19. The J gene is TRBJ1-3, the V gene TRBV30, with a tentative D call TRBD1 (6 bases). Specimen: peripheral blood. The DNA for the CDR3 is TGTGCCTGGAGTCGGACAGTCTCCTCTGGAAACACCATATATTTT. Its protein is CAWSRTVSSGNTIYF.